Listed below are T cell receptor beta chains from one sample, sequenced in a study of blood T cell repertoires in COVID-19. TCRdb's copy holds only in-frame clones and misses some; the assay was immunoSEQ multiplex PCR. In the table there are hundreds of thousands of clones, approximately 90% of which are singletons. Input material: peripheral blood. These TCRs come from a man in his forties or fifties with acute or convalescent COVID-19. CDR3s include the opening cysteine and the closing phenylalanine or tryptophan. D genes are given only for firm matches. Rows give clone size only sometimes, using once, few, many, or a class for an expanded clone.

d_gene,j_gene,len,v_gene,abundance,CDR3nt,CDR3aa
-,TRBJ1-1,14,TRBV2,-,TGTGCCAGCAGTGAAATACGAGAGGGGGGGGAAGCTTTCTTT,CASSEIREGGEAFF
-,TRBJ2-1,15,TRBV5-6,-,TGTGCCAGTAAAGACGGGGGATTACGGGACAATGAGCAGTTCTTC,CASKDGGLRDNEQFF
TRBD1,TRBJ1-2,14,TRBV5-4,few,TGTGCCAGCAGCTATCCCGGGACAGGGGATGGCTACACCTTC,CASSYPGTGDGYTF
TRBD1,TRBJ2-7,15,TRBV18,-,TGTGCCAGCTCATCAGGGACAGGGGGTTCCTACGAGCAGTACTTC,CASSSGTGGSYEQYF
-,TRBJ1-3,16,TRBV11-2,-,TGTGCCAGCAGCTATTTCTCAGCGGTTGGGGGAAACACCATATATTTT,CASSYFSAVGGNTIYF
-,TRBJ1-1,14,TRBV5-1,-,TGCGCCAGCAGCTTGACAGGGCTGAACACTGAAGCTTTCTTT,CASSLTGLNTEAFF
-,TRBJ1-3,15,TRBV7-8,-,TGTGCCAGCAGCTTAGTGGAGGGATCGGGAAACACCATATATTTT,CASSLVEGSGNTIYF
-,TRBJ1-1,9,TRBV30,-,TGTGCCGGAGCGCTTGGAGCTTTCTTT,CAGALGAFF
TRBD2,TRBJ2-3,19,TRBV11-2,-,TGTGCCAGCAGCCTAAGCCCGGGACTAGCGGGACGAAAACGAGATACGCAGTATTTT,CASSLSPGLAGRKRDTQYF
TRBD2,TRBJ2-2,16,TRBV11-3,-,TGTGCCAGCAGCTCCGGGGGGATGACCTACACCGGGGAGCTGTTTTTT,CASSSGGMTYTGELFF
TRBD1,TRBJ2-7,13,TRBV5-4,-,TGTGCCAGCAGCCAGACAGGGGGGTACGAGCAGTACTTC,CASSQTGGYEQYF
-,TRBJ2-3,15,TRBV3-1/TRBV3-2,-,TGTGCCAGCAGCGAACCGGACAGAACCACAGATACGCAGTATTTT,CASSEPDRTTDTQYF
-,TRBJ1-6,14,TRBV18,-,TGTGCCAGCTCCCCAACCTCCGTCGAGGGACCCCTCCACTTT,CASSPTSVEGPLHF
TRBD2,TRBJ2-3,13,TRBV5-1,-,TGCGCCAGCATGAGGGCGGGGGGAGATACGCAGTATTTT,CASMRAGGDTQYF
-,TRBJ2-3,12,TRBV5-1,-,TGCGCCAGCAGCCCGTCAGGGGATACGCAGTATTTT,CASSPSGDTQYF
-,TRBJ1-1,13,TRBV18,-,TGTGCCAGCTCACCGGCGGGGAACACTGAAGCTTTCTTT,CASSPAGNTEAFF
-,TRBJ2-1,14,TRBV6-6,-,TGTGCCAGCAGTTACGCGGGCCGACTCAATGAGCAGTTCTTC,CASSYAGRLNEQFF
-,TRBJ2-1,16,TRBV18,-,TGTGCCAGCTCACCACCGCGTCAGGGTTCCTACAATGAGCAGTTCTTC,CASSPPRQGSYNEQFF
-,TRBJ2-3,16,TRBV21-1,-,TGTGCCAGCAGCTCCCGTGACTACTCTATCACAGATACGCAGTATTTT,CASSSRDYSITDTQYF
TRBD2,TRBJ2-3,16,TRBV5-4,-,TGTGCCAGCAGCTTGGTAGCGGGGGGGGGCACAGATACGCAGTATTTT,CASSLVAGGGTDTQYF
-,TRBJ2-3,14,TRBV10-3,once,TGTGCCATCAGAACCGGGGACATCACAGATACGCAGTATTTT,CAIRTGDITDTQYF
-,TRBJ2-2,17,TRBV18,-,TGTGCCAGCTCACCCTTGGCGGGGGCTGGTTACACCGGGGAGCTGTTTTTT,CASSPLAGAGYTGELFF
-,TRBJ1-2,20,TRBV21-1,-,TGTGCCAGCAGCAAAGTGAGTCGCGGCAGGGATTTCCCTCCCAACTATGGCTACACCTTC,CASSKVSRGRDFPPNYGYTF
TRBD2,TRBJ2-7,15,TRBV9,-,TGTGCCAGCAGCGTAGCTAGCGGGGGTCCCTACGAGCAGTACTTC,CASSVASGGPYEQYF
-,TRBJ1-1,13,TRBV6-5,-,TGTGCCAGCAATTTGCGAGGGAGCACTGAAGCTTTCTTT,CASNLRGSTEAFF
TRBD1,TRBJ2-3,14,TRBV30,-,TGTGCCTGGAGCCGGACAGGCTCCACAGATACGCAGTATTTT,CAWSRTGSTDTQYF
-,TRBJ2-1,16,TRBV6-6,-,TGTGCCAGCAGCCCCCCCACCGGGGGCTCCTACAATGAGCAGTTCTTC,CASSPPTGGSYNEQFF
-,TRBJ2-7,18,TRBV13,-,TGTGCCAGCAGCCGAGGACCCACGGGGGATCCTCAATCCTACGAGCAGTACTTC,CASSRGPTGDPQSYEQYF
TRBD1,TRBJ1-1,15,TRBV7-8,-,TGTGCCAGCAGCTTAGCAAGGACAGGGAACACTGAAGCTTTCTTT,CASSLARTGNTEAFF
TRBD1,TRBJ1-5,13,TRBV19,few,TGTGCCAGTAGTGCCGTCCGGGACAGCAACTCCCATTTT,CASSAVRDSNSHF
-,TRBJ2-2,14,TRBV4-2,-,TGTGCCAGCAGCCATCCCTTGAGGACCGGGGAGCTGTTTTTT,CASSHPLRTGELFF
TRBD1,TRBJ1-3,16,TRBV19,-,TGTGCCAGTAGTTTCCGGACAGGATTCTCTGGAAACACCATATATTTT,CASSFRTGFSGNTIYF
TRBD1,TRBJ1-2,14,TRBV6-5,-,TGTGCCAGCAGTCCGGACAGGACTAACTATGGCTACACCTTC,CASSPDRTNYGYTF
-,TRBJ2-5,12,TRBV6-6,-,TGTGCCACCGGGCGGGGCGGGGAGACCCAGTACTTC,CATGRGGETQYF
TRBD1,TRBJ1-1,16,TRBV6-5,-,TGTGCCAGCAGTTATCGGGACAGGGGGCTGAACACTGAAGCTTTCTTT,CASSYRDRGLNTEAFF
TRBD1,TRBJ1-2,12,TRBV19,-,TGTGCCAGTAGATCGGGACAGACTGGCTACACCTTC,CASRSGQTGYTF
-,TRBJ1-1,13,TRBV5-1,-,TGCGCCAGCAGCCCCGGGAGGGACACTGAAGCTTTCTTT,CASSPGRDTEAFF
-,TRBJ1-1,12,TRBV14,-,TGTGCCAGCAGCCCTTTGAACACTGAAGCTTTCTTT,CASSPLNTEAFF
TRBD2,TRBJ2-2,14,TRBV29-1,-,TGCAGCGTTGAGGGCGGGGGGAACACCGGGGAGCTGTTTTTT,CSVEGGGNTGELFF
-,TRBJ1-1,13,TRBV18,-,TGTGCCAGCTCACCAATCGGGGTCCTTGAAGCTTTCTTT,CASSPIGVLEAFF
-,TRBJ1-5,13,TRBV10-3,-,TGTGCCTCGACTACGGGACTCAATCAGCCCCAGCATTTT,CASTTGLNQPQHF
TRBD1,TRBJ2-5,18,TRBV15,once,TGTGCCACCAGCAGAGAAGGCTTAAGACAGGGAAGGGCGGAGACCCAGTACTTC,CATSREGLRQGRAETQYF
-,TRBJ2-7,12,TRBV12-3/TRBV12-4,-,TGTGCCAGCAGTTTAGAATTGTCCAAGCCGTACTTC,CASSLELSKPYF
TRBD1,TRBJ1-6,16,TRBV2,-,TGTGCCAGCAGGCAGGGACAGGTGATCTATAATTCACCCCTCCACTTT,CASRQGQVIYNSPLHF
-,TRBJ1-2,12,TRBV18,-,TGTGCCAGCTCACCGCTACTGGGCGGCTACACCTTC,CASSPLLGGYTF
-,TRBJ1-4,13,TRBV5-4,-,TGTGCCAGCAGCTTACGCGATAATGAAAAACTGTTTTTT,CASSLRDNEKLFF
-,TRBJ2-3,13,TRBV5-6,-,TGTGCCAGCAGCTCCTCGCGATGGTATACGCAGTATTTT,CASSSSRWYTQYF
TRBD2,TRBJ2-1,16,TRBV4-2,-,TGTGCCAGCAGCCGGACGACTAGCGGGGCCTACAATGAGCAGTTCTTC,CASSRTTSGAYNEQFF
-,TRBJ1-1,14,TRBV3-1/TRBV3-2,-,TGTGCCAGCAGCCGACAGGTACCGAACACTGAAGCTTTCTTT,CASSRQVPNTEAFF
-,TRBJ2-7,12,TRBV2,-,TGTGCCAGCTGGGAAAGGGGCGGCGAGCAGTACTTC,CASWERGGEQYF